One and the same sample provided the 2 T cell receptor beta chains below, sequenced in a study of tumor-infiltrating lymphocytes in localized non-small cell lung cancer. The data were produced by immunoSEQ multiplex PCR, yet TCRdb's version contains in-frame clones alone and is incomplete. The table records fewer than 15,000 clones, around 70% of them present only once. What was sequenced was uninvolved lung tissue not adjacent to the tumor. The receptors come from a human donor with non-small cell lung cancer.

The CDR3 sequence: CASSLSRDQAAGLGDTQYF. CDR3 DNA sequence: TGTGCCAGCAGTTTATCGAGGGACCAGGCGGCAGGGTTGGGGGATACGCAGTATTTT. The V call is TRBV28, the J call TRBJ2-3, with D perhaps matching TRBD1 or TRBD2 (5 bases each). Germline assignment: CDR1 MDHEN and CDR2 SYDVKM. The CDR3 length is 19 residues. V lost 1 base and J 6 bases, leaving 26 bases between the germline ends.

This chain uses TRBV29-1 with TRBJ2-5; D uncertain. Germline V CDR1 and CDR2: SQVTM, ANQGSEA. The V gene lost 7 bases and the J gene lost 2 bases, with 8 bases spanning the gap. The CDR3 covers 11 residues. The chain's CDR3 is CSALEQETQYF. The DNA of the CDR3 is TGCAGCGCCCTAGAGCAAGAGACCCAGTACTTC.